This T cell receptor beta chain was profiled in a study of blood T cells in healthy people across ages. The authors ran a second PCR of 7 to 11 cycles using a sample-barcoded 5' primer and a J-beta primer mix. TCRdb re-analysed the 5' RACE reads in MiXCR, keeping a single row per CDR3 protein. Of 750,000 to 950,000 distinct CDR3 sequences listed, around a quarter are singletons. V was clipped by 4 bases and J by 5 bases, with 14 bases between them. Germline lookup yields CDR1 SNHLY and CDR2 FYNNEI. The length of the CDR3 is 14 residues. Another study also made use of these data, one on T cells of mothers and their children.

The TCR originated in a boy between 10 and 17 years old in good health. Sequencing was performed on blood. The chain carries TRBV2 and TRBJ2-5; D gene ambiguous. In DNA, the CDR3 is TGTGCCAGCAGTGGTATAGGGAATTTGGAGACCCAGTACTTC. Translated, it gives CASSGIGNLETQYF.